The text below deals with one T cell receptor beta chain. These data are taken from a study of blood T cell repertoires in COVID-19. Across the whole study: Samples representing acute and convalescent COVID-19 were sourced from the United States, Italy and Spain. T cells, B-cell-depleted T cells, or PBMCs supplied cDNA or gDNA.

In the authors' workflow: Estimated nucleated cell counts came from reference gene primer amplification. The protocol was immunoSEQ multiplex PCR, while the TCRdb copy is restricted to in-frame clones and leaves out a portion. V and J calls and clone size are given by that table; D and trimming were obtained from the DNA. The repertoire holds about 110,000 clones, with over 75% as singletons. The V end was cut by 0 bases, the J end by 8 bases, with 16 bases between. CDR1 is LNHDA, CDR2 SQIVND, per germline (reference sequence). The CDR3 has 15 residues. This clonotype was obtained from a woman between 50 and 59 years old with acute or convalescent COVID-19. What was sequenced was peripheral blood. The rearrangement links TRBV19 to TRBJ1-2; a weak D match, TRBD1 (6 bases). The CDR3 DNA reads as TGTGCCAGTAGTATAGAACCGGGACACTCAGCGGGCTACACCTTC. Its translation is CASSIEPGHSAGYTF.